The rows below give T cell receptor beta chains drawn from one sample of a study of T cells in Graves' hyperthyroidism and ophthalmopathy. From the multiplex PCR reads, TCRdb called clonotypes with MiXCR, one entry per CDR3 protein. The table lists some 720,000 distinct CDR3 sequences, approximately 16% of them singletons. Sequencing was done on a sample of blood. These receptors all come from a man between 18 and 29 years old with Graves' hyperthyroidism. Both conserved end residues are part of each CDR3. The D gene is left open where the match is weak. Not every row has a clone size; where given, it reads once, few, many or a size class.

j_call	d_call	v_call	clone_size	cdr3_aa	cdr3_nt
TRBJ2-5	NA	TRBV28	NA	CASSLLTLRLDKLTQYF	TGTGCCAGCAGCCTACTAACACTCAGGCTAGACAAACTTACCCAGTACTTC
TRBJ2-1	TRBD2	TRBV11-3	NA	CASSFQREGYNEQFF	TGTGCCAGCAGCTTCCAGCGGGAGGGTTACAATGAGCAGTTCTTC
TRBJ2-5	TRBD2	TRBV7-2	many	CASSRRGSGSYETQYF	TGTGCCAGCAGCCGAAGGGGAAGCGGGAGTTATGAGACCCAGTACTTC
TRBJ2-1	NA	TRBV6-5	many	CASSYSTGYEQFF	TGTGCCAGCAGTTACTCGACGGGATATGAGCAGTTCTTC
TRBJ2-2	NA	TRBV11-1	few	CASSPGVRRENTGELFF	TGTGCCAGCAGCCCTGGTGTGAGGCGGGAGAACACCGGGGAGCTGTTTTTT
TRBJ2-6	NA	TRBV11-2	NA	CAGSGSGANVLTF	TGTGCCGGCTCAGGGTCTGGGGCCAACGTCCTGACTTTC
TRBJ2-4	NA	TRBV7-2	few	CASSLEGGDAKNIQYF	TGTGCCAGCAGCTTAGAAGGGGGTGACGCCAAAAACATTCAGTACTTC
TRBJ1-1	TRBD1	TRBV12-3/TRBV12-4	NA	CASSPARGKNTEAFF	TGTGCCAGCAGCCCAGCCAGGGGGAAGAACACTGAAGCTTTCTTT
TRBJ2-4	TRBD2	TRBV7-2	few	CASGVTSGKNIQYF	TGTGCCAGCGGAGTGACTAGCGGGAAAAACATTCAGTACTTC
TRBJ2-7	NA	TRBV28	NA	CASSLLGRLGEQYF	TGTGCCAGCAGTTTATTGGGCAGATTGGGAGAGCAGTACTTC
TRBJ2-1	TRBD2	TRBV30	many	CAWTTGLGINEQFF	TGTGCCTGGACCACGGGACTAGGAATCAATGAGCAGTTCTTC
TRBJ2-7	NA	TRBV20-1	many	CSASLVSEQYF	TGCAGTGCATCACTAGTCTCGGAGCAGTACTTC
TRBJ2-3	TRBD2	TRBV12-3/TRBV12-4	many	CASSWGLAVMSTDTQYF	TGTGCCAGCAGTTGGGGACTAGCGGTAATGAGCACAGATACGCAGTATTTT
TRBJ1-1	TRBD1	TRBV20-1	many	CSARDLPGGNTEAFF	TGCAGTGCTAGAGATCTCCCAGGGGGGAACACTGAAGCTTTCTTT
TRBJ1-2	TRBD1	TRBV4-1	NA	CASSQGQGASYGYTF	TGCGCCAGCAGCCAAGGGCAGGGGGCAAGCTATGGCTACACCTTC
TRBJ2-7	NA	TRBV19	few	CASSPSPVHNEQYF	TGTGCCAGTAGTCCCTCCCCGGTTCATAACGAGCAGTACTTC
TRBJ1-1	NA	TRBV5-1	many	CASSLGSVDTEAFF	TGCGCCAGCAGCTTGGGTTCCGTAGACACTGAAGCTTTCTTT
TRBJ2-3	NA	TRBV11-2	many	CASSLVGGATQYF	TGTGCCAGCAGCTTAGTGGGGGGTGCCACGCAGTATTTT
TRBJ2-2	NA	TRBV2	many	CASCGEATGELFF	TGTGCCAGCTGCGGGGAGGCAACCGGGGAGCTGTTTTTT
TRBJ2-2	NA	TRBV6-5	NA	CASSYSGGASTGELFF	TGTGCCAGCAGTTACTCTGGGGGAGCGAGCACCGGGGAGCTGTTTTTT